This TCR beta chain was identified during a study of radiation and T cells in renal cell carcinoma. The overall study: Nephrectomy followed 15 Gy stereotactic body radiation by 4 weeks.

Whole-study findings and limits: Pretreatment tumor biopsies were lacking, so baseline clonotypes are unknown.

Sequencing was performed with immunoSEQ multiplex PCR; in TCRdb, only in-frame clones are kept and a portion is missing. The sample lists roughly 120,000 clones; roughly four fifths were seen once. A word on this clone: Its antigen is as yet unknown.

Time point specified: blood 2 weeks post-SBRT. The treatment was: 15 Gy SBRT to primary tumor, nephrectomy 4 weeks later. The sample consisted of blood, taken from a patient whose treatment included radiotherapy and nephrectomy. This sequence was found in a woman in her sixties with renal cell carcinoma.

The CDR3 DNA follows: TGCGCCAGCAGCTTCGGGGCCGCGAACACCGGGGAGCTGTTTTTT. Protein product: CASSFGAANTGELFF. The V and J genes are TRBV5-1 and TRBJ2-2; perhaps D is TRBD1 or TRBD2 (5 bases each). The germline CDR1 and CDR2 sequences are SGHRS and YFSETQ. V was trimmed by 2 bases and J by 0 bases, leaving 8 bases between them. The CDR3 spans 15 residues.